This passage covers 8 T cell receptor beta chains from one sample sequenced in a study of blood T cells in healthy people across ages. Through a sample-barcoded 5' primer and a J-beta primer mix, a second PCR was run for roughly 7 to 12 cycles. TCRdb ran MiXCR on the 5' RACE reads and lists one entry per CDR3 protein. The data hold about 720,000 distinct CDR3 sequences, with about a fifth observed a single time. The sequencing sample was made of blood. The source is a man in his 70s in good health.

This chain joins TRBV5-1 and TRBJ2-5, with 7 bases that match TRBD2. Matching the DNA end better, TRBJ2-7 makes the J call doubtful. Germline loops: CDR1 SGHRS, CDR2 YFSETQ. The CDR3 extends over 17 amino acids. The CDR3 reads CASSLSMGLPKGSEQYF. CDR3 nucleotide sequence: TGCGCCAGCAGCTTGTCAATGGGACTACCGAAGGGGAGCGAGCAGTACTTC.

The chain combines TRBV28 with TRBJ2-1; 15 bases match TRBD2. Germline V gene lookup returns CDR1 MDHEN and CDR2 SYDVKM. This CDR3 contains 14 residues. V shed 5 bases and J 15 bases; nucleotides not matched to a gene: 8. The DNA of the CDR3 is TGTGCCAGCAGTCTCCCCGGGACTAGCGGGGGGTGGTTCTTC. This codes for CASSLPGTSGGWFF.

This clonotype occurred a few times. This sequence joins TRBV18 and TRBJ1-5, with D possibly being TRBD1 (6 bases). The CDR3 sequence is 13 residues long. Trimming took 3 bases from V and 4 from J, leaving 7 bases between them. Germline CDR1 reads KGHSH; CDR2 reads LQKENI. Here the CDR3 reads CASSPGQNQPQHF. The DNA of the CDR3 is TGTGCCAGCTCACCCGGACAGAATCAGCCCCAGCATTTT.

The chain is built from TRBV5-4 and TRBJ2-5; 11 bases fit TRBD1. The J call is doubtful: the DNA matches TRBJ2-7 better. The germline V gene has CDR1 SGHNT and CDR2 YYREEE (reference sequence). This CDR3 contains 15 residues. The CDR3 bases are TGTGCCAGCAGCTTGGGGGGACAGGGGGCCTACGAGCAGTACTTC. Encoded protein: CASSLGGQGAYEQYF.

The chain has TRBV12-3 or TRBV12-4 and TRBJ2-1; 11 bases map to TRBD2. The CDR3 loop spans 16 amino acids. Trimming took 5 bases from V and 4 from J; bases not matched to a gene: 7. Written as DNA, the CDR3 is TGTGCCAGCAGTCTCGGACTAGCGGGCCCTTACAATGAGCAGTTCTTC. It yields the protein CASSLGLAGPYNEQFF.

V usage is TRBV7-6 and J usage is TRBJ1-3; possibly TRBD1 for D (5 bases). Per germline, CDR1 SGHVS and CDR2 FNYEAQ. V lost 4 bases to trimming and J lost 6 bases, with 10 bases between them. This CDR3 has 13 residues. CDR3 loop: CASSSRGLNTIYF. Written as DNA, the CDR3 is TGTGCCAGCAGCTCGCGGGGACTAAACACCATATATTTT.

This clonotype was counted between two and nine times. The chain combines TRBV7-2 with TRBJ1-4; unclear D gene. This CDR3 has 15 residues. Germline-derived CDR1 and CDR2 are SGHTA and FQGNSA. V gave up 2 bases and J gave up 7 bases, with 14 bases separating them. The DNA for the CDR3 is TGTGCCAGCAGCTTAAAGGGAGGGAGCAGTGAAAAACTGTTTTTT. Translating gives CASSLKGGSSEKLFF. The variable domain in full, completed from reference TRBV7-2 and TRBJ1-4, reads GAGVSQSPSNKVTEKGKDVELRCDPISGHTALYWYRQSLGQGLEFLIYFQGNSAPDKSGLPSDRFSAERTGGSVSTLTIQRTQQEDSAVYLCASSLKGGSSEKLFFGSGTQLSVL.

This clonotype was detected ten times or more. The chain employs TRBV28 and TRBJ2-5; TRBD1 or TRBD2 may be the D gene (6 bases each). The CDR3 covers 15 residues. Looked up from germline, CDR1 is MDHEN and CDR2 is SYDVKM. V was cut by 6 bases and J by 2 bases, with 16 bases left in between. The CDR3 DNA reads as TGTGCCAGCAGACCAAACGGGGGCCCACAAGAGACCCAGTACTTC. Protein product: CASRPNGGPQETQYF.